One and the same sample provided the 8 T cell receptor beta chains below, sequenced in a study of early T cells in non-severe SARS-CoV-2 infection. TCRdb used MiXCR to reprocess the 5' RACE reads, holding one entry per CDR3 protein. Of 75,000 to 100,000 distinct CDR3 sequences listed, 14% to 15% are singletons. The material sequenced was whole blood. These receptors all stem from an adult who was a healthcare worker with PCR-confirmed SARS-CoV-2 infection or an uninfected control (not recorded which).

This clonotype came up a few times. The genes are TRBV11-1 and TRBJ2-2; the match to TRBD1 covers 7 bases. CDR3 length equals 15 residues. The germline gives CDR1 SGHAT, CDR2 FQDESV (reference sequence). With V trimmed by 6 bases and J by 5 bases, 9 bases remained unmatched. This CDR3 reads CASSSSDRWTGELFF. CDR3 DNA sequence: TGTGCCAGCAGTAGCTCGGACAGGTGGACCGGGGAGCTGTTTTTT.

Only a few counts were recorded for this clonotype. V and J are TRBV6-6 and TRBJ1-5, with D tentatively TRBD1 (5 bases). Between the trimmed V and J ends, which lost 7 bases and 8 bases, there was a span of 18 bases. Germline V lookup: CDR1 MNHNY, CDR2 SVGAGI (reference sequence). The CDR3 consists of 14 residues. The CDR3 here is CASNKGVTLEPQHF. CDR3 DNA: TGTGCCAGCAACAAAGGGGTGACCCTAGAGCCCCAGCATTTT.

The sample holds a few counts of this clonotype. The rearrangement links TRBV12-3 or TRBV12-4 to TRBJ2-7; tentative D call: TRBD2 (5 bases). With 3 bases removed from V and 2 bases from J, the gap between germline ends came to 8 bases. The CDR3 runs 13 residues. The CDR3: CASSFGDTYEQYV. CDR3 in DNA: TGTGCCAGCAGTTTCGGGGATACCTACGAGCAGTACGTC.

The chain is built from TRBV5-6 and TRBJ2-3; D remains unclear. Germline assignment: CDR1 SGHDT and CDR2 YYEEEE. Trimming shortened V by 1 base and J by 5 bases, and 14 bases separated the two germline ends. The CDR3 totals 15 residues. The CDR3 loop reads CASSLLGLKGDTQYF. The CDR3 nucleotides read TGTGCCAGCAGCTTGTTAGGCCTGAAGGGAGATACGCAGTATTTT.

This clonotype was picked up one time. This rearrangement joins TRBV6-1 to TRBJ1-1, with a possible D match to TRBD1 (5 bases). The V gene's germline CDR1 is MNHNS and CDR2 SASEGT. Trimming removed 7 bases from V and 0 bases from J, with 15 bases in between. The CDR3 spans 15 residues. CDR3 sequence reads: CASTGGKYLNTEAFF. The CDR3 DNA is TGTGCCAGCACGGGGGGAAAGTACTTGAACACTGAAGCTTTCTTT.

This clonotype was found many times. J is TRBJ2-1 and V is TRBV24-1; 7 bases are a match to TRBD1. CDR3 length equals 12 residues. The V and J ends lost 6 bases and 7 bases, in that order; junction bases with no gene match: 2. Germline values: CDR1 KGHDR, CDR2 SFDVKD. This CDR3 reads CATSLTGNEQFF. The CDR3 DNA reads as TGTGCCACCAGTTTGACAGGGAATGAGCAGTTCTTC.

V and J are TRBV2 and TRBJ2-2; perhaps TRBD1 as D (6 bases). CDR1 and CDR2 from the germline V gene are SNHLY and FYNNEI. V shed 6 bases and J shed 6 bases, with 8 bases lying between them. The CDR3 totals 12 residues. DNA for the CDR3: TGTGCCAGCAGACCAGGGGCCGGGGAGCTGTTTTTT. It translates to CASRPGAGELFF.

The chain joins TRBV5-1 to TRBJ2-5, with 8 nucleotides matching TRBD1. Germline loops: CDR1 SGHRS, CDR2 YFSETQ. CDR3 length: 16 residues. The V and J ends lost 2 bases and 5 bases, in that order; junction bases with no gene match: 11. The CDR3 region is CASSFLWTGSMETQYF. The CDR3 DNA reads as TGCGCCAGCAGCTTCCTGTGGACAGGGAGTATGGAGACCCAGTACTTC.